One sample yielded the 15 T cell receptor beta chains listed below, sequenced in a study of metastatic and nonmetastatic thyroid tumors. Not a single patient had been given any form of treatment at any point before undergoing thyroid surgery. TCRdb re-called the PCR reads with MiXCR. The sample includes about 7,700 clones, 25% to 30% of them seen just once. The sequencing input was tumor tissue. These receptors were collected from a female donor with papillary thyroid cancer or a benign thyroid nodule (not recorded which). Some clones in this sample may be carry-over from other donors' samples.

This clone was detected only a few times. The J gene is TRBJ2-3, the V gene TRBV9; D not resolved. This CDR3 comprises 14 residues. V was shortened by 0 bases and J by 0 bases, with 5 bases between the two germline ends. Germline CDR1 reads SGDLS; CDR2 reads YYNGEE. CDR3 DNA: TGTGCCAGCAGCGTAGGGCACAGCACAGATACGCAGTATTTT. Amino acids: CASSVGHSTDTQYF.

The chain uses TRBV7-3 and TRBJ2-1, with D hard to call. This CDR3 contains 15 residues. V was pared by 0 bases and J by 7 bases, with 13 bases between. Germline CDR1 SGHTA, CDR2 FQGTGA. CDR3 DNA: TGTGCCAGCAGCTTAACCACCACCCCTAGGAATGAGCAGTTCTTC. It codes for CASSLTTTPRNEQFF.

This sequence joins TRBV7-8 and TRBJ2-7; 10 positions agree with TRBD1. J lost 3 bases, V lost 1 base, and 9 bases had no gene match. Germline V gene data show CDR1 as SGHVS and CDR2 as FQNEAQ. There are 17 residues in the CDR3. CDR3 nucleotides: TGTGCCAGCAGCTTAGTAGGAGCCGGGACAGGGGACTACGAGCAGTACTTC. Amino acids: CASSLVGAGTGDYEQYF. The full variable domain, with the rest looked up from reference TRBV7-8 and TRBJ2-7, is GAGVSQSPRYKVAKRGQDVALRCDPISGHVSLFWYQQALGQGPEFLTYFQNEAQLDKSGLPSDRFFAERPEGSVSTLKIQRTQQEDSAVYLCASSLVGAGTGDYEQYFGPGTRLTVT.

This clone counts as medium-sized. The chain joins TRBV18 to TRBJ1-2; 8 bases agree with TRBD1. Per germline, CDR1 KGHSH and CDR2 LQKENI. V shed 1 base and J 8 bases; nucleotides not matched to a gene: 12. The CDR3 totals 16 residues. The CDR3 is CASSPRLEGQDGGYTF. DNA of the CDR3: TGTGCCAGCTCACCACGACTAGAGGGACAGGATGGGGGCTACACCTTC.

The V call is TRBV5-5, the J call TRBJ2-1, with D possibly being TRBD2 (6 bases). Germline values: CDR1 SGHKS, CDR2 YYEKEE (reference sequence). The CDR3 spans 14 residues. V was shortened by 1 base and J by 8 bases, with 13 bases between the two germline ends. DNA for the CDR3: TGTGCCAGCAGCTTGCAGACTAGTTCAGATGAGCAGTTCTTC. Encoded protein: CASSLQTSSDEQFF.

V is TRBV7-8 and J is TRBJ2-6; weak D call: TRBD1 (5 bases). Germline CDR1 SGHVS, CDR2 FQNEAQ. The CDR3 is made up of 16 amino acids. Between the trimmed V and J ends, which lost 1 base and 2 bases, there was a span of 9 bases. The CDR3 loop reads CASSLDQGAGANVLTF. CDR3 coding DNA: TGTGCCAGCAGCTTAGACCAGGGTGCTGGGGCCAACGTCCTGACTTTC.

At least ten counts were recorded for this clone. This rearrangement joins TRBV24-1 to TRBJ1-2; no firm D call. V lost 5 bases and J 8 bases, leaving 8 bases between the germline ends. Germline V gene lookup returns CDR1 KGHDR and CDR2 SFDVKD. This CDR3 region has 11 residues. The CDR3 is CATSGLTGYTF. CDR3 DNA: TGTGCCACCAGTGGTCTGACAGGCTACACCTTC.

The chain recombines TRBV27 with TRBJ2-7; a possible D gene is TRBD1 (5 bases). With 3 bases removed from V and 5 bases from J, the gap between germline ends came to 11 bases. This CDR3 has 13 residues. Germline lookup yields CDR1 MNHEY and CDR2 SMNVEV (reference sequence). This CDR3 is CASSFPGIHEQYF. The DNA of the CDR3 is TGTGCCAGCAGTTTCCCAGGGATCCACGAGCAGTACTTC.

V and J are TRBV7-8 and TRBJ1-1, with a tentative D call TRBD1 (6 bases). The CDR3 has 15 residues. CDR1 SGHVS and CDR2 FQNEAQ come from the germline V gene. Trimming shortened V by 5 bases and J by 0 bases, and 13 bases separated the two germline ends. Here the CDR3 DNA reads TGTGCCAGCAGCGGAACAGGGTTTTTGAACACTGAAGCTTTCTTT. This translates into CASSGTGFLNTEAFF.

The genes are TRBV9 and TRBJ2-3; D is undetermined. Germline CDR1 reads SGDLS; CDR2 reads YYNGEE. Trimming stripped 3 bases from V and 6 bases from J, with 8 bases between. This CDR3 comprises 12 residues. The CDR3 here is CASSGNGDTQYF. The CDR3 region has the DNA TGTGCCAGCAGCGGCAATGGGGATACGCAGTATTTT.

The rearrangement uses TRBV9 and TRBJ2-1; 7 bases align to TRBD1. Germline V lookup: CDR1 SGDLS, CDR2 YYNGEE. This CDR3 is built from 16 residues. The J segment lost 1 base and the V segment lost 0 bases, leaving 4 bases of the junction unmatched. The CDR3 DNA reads TGTGCCAGCAGCGTAGCCCCGGGACAGTCCTACAATGAGCAGTTCTTC. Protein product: CASSVAPGQSYNEQFF.

The CDR3 region has the DNA TGTGCCAGCAGCACCCGGACTAGCGGGGGGTGGGGGACCGGGGAGCTGTTTTTT. Its translation: CASSTRTSGGWGTGELFF. This sequence joins TRBV11-2 and TRBJ2-2; 14 bases line up with TRBD2. This CDR3 comprises 18 residues. The V segment lost 5 bases and the J segment 5 bases; nucleotides outside the gene matches: 10. Germline CDR1 is SGHAT and CDR2 is FQNNGV.

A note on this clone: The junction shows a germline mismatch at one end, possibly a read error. CDR3 sequence (DNA): TGTGCTAGCAGCCCCCGGGCAGGAGGAGCCTACGAGCAGTACTTC. Amino acid sequence: CASSPRAGGAYEQYF. The J gene is TRBJ2-7, the V gene TRBV7-7, with D tentatively TRBD2 (5 bases). Germline lookup yields CDR1 SSHAT and CDR2 FNYEAQ (reference sequence). This CDR3 comprises 15 residues.

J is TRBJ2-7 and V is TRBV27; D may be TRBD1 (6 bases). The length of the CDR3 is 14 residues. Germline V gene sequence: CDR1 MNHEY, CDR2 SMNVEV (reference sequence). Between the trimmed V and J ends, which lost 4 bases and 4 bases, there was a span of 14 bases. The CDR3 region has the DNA TGTGCCAGCAGTTCAGGGGCCTCGAGGTACGAGCAGTACTTC. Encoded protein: CASSSGASRYEQYF.

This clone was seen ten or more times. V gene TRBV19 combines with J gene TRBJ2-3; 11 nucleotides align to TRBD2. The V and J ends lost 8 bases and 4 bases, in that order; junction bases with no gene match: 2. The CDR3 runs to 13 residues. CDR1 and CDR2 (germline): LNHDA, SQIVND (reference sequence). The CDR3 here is CASGTSGADTQYF. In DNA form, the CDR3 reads TGTGCCAGTGGGACTAGCGGTGCAGATACGCAGTATTTT.